This T cell receptor (beta chain) was recorded in a study of T cell changes during pregnancy in multiple sclerosis. V gave up 6 bases and J gave up 0 bases; unmatched junction bases: 4. Germline V gives CDR1 SGHDN, CDR2 FVKESK. CDR3 size: 14 residues. Assay used: immunoSEQ multiplex PCR; TCRdb lists only in-frame clones, some missing. This sample has over 70,000 clones, with approximately 90% found just once. Sequenced material: peripheral blood, taken in the first trimester of pregnancy. V gene TRBV14 combines with J gene TRBJ1-1; 7 bases line up with TRBD1. This clonotype originated in a female donor in good health, enrolled as a control in a pregnancy study. CDR3 DNA: TGTGCCAGCAGGGGGGACAGATTGAACACTGAAGCTTTCTTT. Protein sequence: CASRGDRLNTEAFF.